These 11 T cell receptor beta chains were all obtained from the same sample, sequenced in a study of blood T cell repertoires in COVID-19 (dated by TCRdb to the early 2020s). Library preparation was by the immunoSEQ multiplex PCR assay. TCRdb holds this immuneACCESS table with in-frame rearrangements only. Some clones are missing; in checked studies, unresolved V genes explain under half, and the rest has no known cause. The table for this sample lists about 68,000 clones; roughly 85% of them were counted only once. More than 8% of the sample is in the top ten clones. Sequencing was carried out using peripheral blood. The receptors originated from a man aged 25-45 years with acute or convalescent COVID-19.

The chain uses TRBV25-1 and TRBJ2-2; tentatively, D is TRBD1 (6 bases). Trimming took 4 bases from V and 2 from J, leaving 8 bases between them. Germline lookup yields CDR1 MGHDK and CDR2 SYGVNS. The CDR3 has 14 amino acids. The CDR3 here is CASSARGNTGELFF. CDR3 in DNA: TGTGCCAGCAGTGCCAGGGGAAACACCGGGGAGCTGTTTTTT.

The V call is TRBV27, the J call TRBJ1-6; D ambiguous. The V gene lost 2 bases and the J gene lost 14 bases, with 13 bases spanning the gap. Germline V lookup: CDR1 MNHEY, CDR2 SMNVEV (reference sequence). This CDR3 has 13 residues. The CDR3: CASSLEFRGSLHF. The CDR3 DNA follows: TGTGCCAGCAGTTTAGAGTTCCGGGGATCCCTCCACTTT.

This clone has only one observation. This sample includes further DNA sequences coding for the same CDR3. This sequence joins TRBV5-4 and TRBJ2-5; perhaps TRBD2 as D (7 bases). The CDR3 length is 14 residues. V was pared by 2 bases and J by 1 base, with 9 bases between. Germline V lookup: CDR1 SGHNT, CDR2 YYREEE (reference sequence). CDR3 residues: CASSLGGGQETQYF. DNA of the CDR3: TGTGCCAGCAGCTTAGGGGGGGGCCAAGAGACCCAGTACTTC.

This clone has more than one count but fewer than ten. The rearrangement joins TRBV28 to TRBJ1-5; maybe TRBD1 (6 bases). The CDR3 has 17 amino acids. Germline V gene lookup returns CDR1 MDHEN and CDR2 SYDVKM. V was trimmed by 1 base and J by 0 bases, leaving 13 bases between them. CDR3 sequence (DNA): TGTGCCAGCAGTTTATACAGGACAGCCTATAGCAATCAGCCCCAGCATTTT. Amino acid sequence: CASSLYRTAYSNQPQHF.

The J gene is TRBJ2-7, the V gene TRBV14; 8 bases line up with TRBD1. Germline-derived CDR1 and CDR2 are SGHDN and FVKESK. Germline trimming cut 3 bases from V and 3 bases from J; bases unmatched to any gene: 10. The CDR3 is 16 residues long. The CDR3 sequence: CASSQGPGTGIYEQYF. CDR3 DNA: TGTGCCAGCAGCCAGGGTCCCGGGACAGGTATCTACGAGCAGTACTTC. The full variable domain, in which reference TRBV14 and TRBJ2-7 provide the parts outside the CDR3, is EAGVTQFPSHSVIEKGQTVTLRCDPISGHDNLYWYRRVMGKEIKFLLHFVKESKQDESGMPNNRFLAERTGGTYSTLKVQPAELEDSGVYFCASSQGPGTGIYEQYFGPGTRLTVT.

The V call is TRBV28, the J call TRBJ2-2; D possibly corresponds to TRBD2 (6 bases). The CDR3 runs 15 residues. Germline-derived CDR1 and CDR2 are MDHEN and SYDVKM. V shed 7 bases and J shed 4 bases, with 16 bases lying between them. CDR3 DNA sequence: TGTGCCAGCACCCGACGCCGGGGGACCACCGGGGAGCTGTTTTTT. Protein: CASTRRRGTTGELFF.

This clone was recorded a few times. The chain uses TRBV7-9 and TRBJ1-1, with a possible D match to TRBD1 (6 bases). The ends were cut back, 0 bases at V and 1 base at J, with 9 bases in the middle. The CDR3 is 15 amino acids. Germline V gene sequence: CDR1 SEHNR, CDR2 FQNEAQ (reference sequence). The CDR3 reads CASSLAGGGNTEAFF. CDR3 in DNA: TGTGCCAGCAGCTTAGCAGGGGGTGGGAACACTGAAGCTTTCTTT.

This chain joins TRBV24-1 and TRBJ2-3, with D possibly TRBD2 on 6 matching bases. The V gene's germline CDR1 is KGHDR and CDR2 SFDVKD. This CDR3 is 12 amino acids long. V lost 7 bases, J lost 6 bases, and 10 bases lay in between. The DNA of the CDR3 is TGTGCCACCAGGGACTACAGGGATACGCAGTATTTT. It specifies CATRDYRDTQYF.

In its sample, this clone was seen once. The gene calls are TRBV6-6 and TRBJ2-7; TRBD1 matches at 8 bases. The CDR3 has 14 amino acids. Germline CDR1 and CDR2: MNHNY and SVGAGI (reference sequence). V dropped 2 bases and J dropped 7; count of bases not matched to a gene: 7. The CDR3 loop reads CASSYNDRGGEQYF. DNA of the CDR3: TGTGCCAGCAGTTACAACGACAGGGGAGGAGAGCAGTACTTC.

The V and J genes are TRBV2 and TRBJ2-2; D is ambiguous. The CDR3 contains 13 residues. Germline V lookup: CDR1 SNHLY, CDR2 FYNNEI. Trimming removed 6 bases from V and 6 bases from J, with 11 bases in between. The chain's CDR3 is CASSLIDSGELFF. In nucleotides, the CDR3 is TGTGCCAGCAGCCTAATCGATTCCGGGGAGCTGTTTTTT.

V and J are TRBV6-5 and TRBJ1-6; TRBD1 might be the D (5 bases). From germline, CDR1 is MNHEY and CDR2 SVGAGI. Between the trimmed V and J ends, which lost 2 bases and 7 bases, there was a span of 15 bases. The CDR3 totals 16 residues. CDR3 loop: CASSYGHSRKNSPLHF. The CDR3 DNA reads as TGTGCCAGCAGTTACGGACACAGCAGGAAGAATTCACCCCTCCACTTT.